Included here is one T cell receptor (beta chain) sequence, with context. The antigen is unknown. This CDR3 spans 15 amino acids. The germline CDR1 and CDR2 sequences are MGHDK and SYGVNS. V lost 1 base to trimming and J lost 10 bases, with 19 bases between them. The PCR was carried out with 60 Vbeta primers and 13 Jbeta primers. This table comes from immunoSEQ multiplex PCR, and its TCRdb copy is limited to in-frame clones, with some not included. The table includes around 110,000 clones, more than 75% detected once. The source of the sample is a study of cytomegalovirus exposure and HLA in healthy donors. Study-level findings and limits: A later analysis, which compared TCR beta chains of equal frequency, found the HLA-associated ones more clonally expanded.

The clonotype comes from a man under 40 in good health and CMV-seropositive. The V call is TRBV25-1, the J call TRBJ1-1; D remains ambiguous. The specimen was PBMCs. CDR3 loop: CASSEFRGLTAGAFF. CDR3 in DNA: TGTGCCAGCAGTGAATTCCGGGGTCTCACGGCGGGAGCTTTCTTT. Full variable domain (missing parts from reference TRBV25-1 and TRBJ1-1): EADIYQTPRYLVIGTGKKITLECSQTMGHDKMYWYQQDPGMELHLIHYSYGVNSTEKGDLSSESTVSRIRTEHFPLTLESARPSHTSQYLCASSEFRGLTAGAFFGQGTRLTVV.